The 30 T cell receptor beta chains below come from one sample, sequenced in a study of blood T cell repertoires in COVID-19. The data were produced by immunoSEQ multiplex PCR, yet TCRdb's version contains in-frame clones alone and is incomplete. The table has just over 80,000 clones, around 89% seen once; the top ten hold 0.95% to 1.5%. The material sequenced was PBMCs or T cells enriched from blood (not recorded which). The receptors stem from a woman aged 45-65 years with acute COVID-19.

This clone was detected a few times. This chain links TRBV27 with TRBJ1-2, with TRBD1 matching over 7 bases. From germline, CDR1 is MNHEY and CDR2 SMNVEV (reference sequence). The CDR3 contains 13 residues. Trimming at V came to 2 bases and at J to 4 bases, leaving 1 base not matched to a gene. Here the CDR3 DNA reads TGTGCCAGCAGTTTAGGGGACAGCTATGGCTACACCTTC. Amino acids: CASSLGDSYGYTF.

The chain couples TRBV2 to TRBJ1-2, with D perhaps matching TRBD1 (5 bases). The V end was cut by 1 base, the J end by 6 bases, with 6 bases between. CDR3 length equals 12 residues. In germline, CDR1 is SNHLY, CDR2 FYNNEI. The CDR3 region has the DNA TGTGCCAGCAGTGAAGGGGGGGATGGCTACACCTTC. This codes for CASSEGGDGYTF.

This chain connects TRBV10-1 to TRBJ2-2; 7 bases agree with TRBD2. CDR1 is WNHNN and CDR2 is SYGVQD in the germline V gene (reference sequence). After removal of 2 bases from V and 2 bases from J, the junction contained 20 bases not matched to a gene. The CDR3 has 21 amino acids. CDR3 sequence: CASSEEDFQGGRSANTGELFF. The CDR3 nucleotides read TGCGCCAGCAGTGAGGAGGATTTTCAGGGCGGGAGATCGGCCAACACCGGGGAGCTGTTTTTT.

The CDR3 bases are TGTGCCAGCAGCGTAGCTACGGCAGATACGCAGTATTTT. This gives the protein CASSVATADTQYF. The V call is TRBV9, the J call TRBJ2-3, with D unresolved. The germline gives CDR1 SGDLS, CDR2 YYNGEE. CDR3 length: 13 residues. V shed 0 bases and J shed 4 bases, with 6 bases lying between them.

The chain has TRBV5-1 and TRBJ2-5; no reliable D call. The CDR3 runs to 14 residues. V lost 4 bases and J lost 4, with 14 bases in between. Germline V gives CDR1 SGHRS, CDR2 YFSETQ. The CDR3 loop reads CASSLTVVRETQYF. The DNA for the CDR3 is TGCGCCAGCAGCCTTACAGTAGTGCGAGAGACCCAGTACTTC.

This clone was detected once. This sequence joins TRBV6-5 and TRBJ1-6, with D possibly TRBD1 on 5 matching bases. The CDR3 loop spans 16 amino acids. CDR1 MNHEY and CDR2 SVGAGI come from the germline V gene. V lost 2 bases and J 0 bases, leaving 8 bases between the germline ends. The CDR3 DNA reads as TGTGCCAGCAGTTACCAGGGAAGCTCCTATAATTCACCCCTCCACTTT. Translated, it gives CASSYQGSSYNSPLHF.

The J gene is TRBJ2-2, the V gene TRBV18, with D hard to call. Germline V lookup: CDR1 KGHSH, CDR2 LQKENI. CDR3 length equals 14 residues. Trimming shortened V by 1 base and J by 6 bases, and 9 bases separated the two germline ends. The CDR3 region is CASSPRRGSGELFF. In DNA form, the CDR3 reads TGTGCCAGCTCACCACGACGAGGCTCCGGGGAGCTGTTTTTT.

This clone was found once. V is TRBV18 and J is TRBJ1-1, with D perhaps TRBD1 (5 bases). This CDR3 comprises 16 residues. V was trimmed by 3 bases and J by 0 bases, leaving 14 bases between them. Germline CDR1 KGHSH, CDR2 LQKENI. CDR3: CASSPRGGTVNTEAFF. The CDR3 nucleotides are TGTGCCAGCTCACCCCGGGGCGGGACGGTGAACACTGAAGCTTTCTTT.

The chain links TRBV5-1 to TRBJ2-7; 9 positions agree with TRBD1. In germline, CDR1 is SGHRS, CDR2 YFSETQ. The CDR3 covers 16 residues. Trimming cost V 1 base and J 1 base; bases outside gene matches: 6. CDR3 amino acids: CASSLLGTGNSYEQYF. CDR3 DNA: TGCGCCAGCAGCTTGCTAGGGACAGGGAATTCCTACGAGCAGTACTTC.

The J gene is TRBJ2-7, the V gene TRBV7-2; 9 bases line up with TRBD2. The CDR3 has 15 amino acids. Germline V lookup: CDR1 SGHTA, CDR2 FQGNSA. J was trimmed by 1 base and V by 2 bases; bases with no gene match: 3. CDR3 bases: TGTGCCAGCAGCTTAAGGGCGGGAGGGTCCTACGAGCAGTACTTC. This gives the protein CASSLRAGGSYEQYF. The whole variable domain, remainder taken from reference TRBV7-2 and TRBJ2-7, is GAGVSQSPSNKVTEKGKDVELRCDPISGHTALYWYRQSLGQGLEFLIYFQGNSAPDKSGLPSDRFSAERTGGSVSTLTIQRTQQEDSAVYLCASSLRAGGSYEQYFGPGTRLTVT.

This clone was seen a few times. The chain carries TRBV7-9 and TRBJ2-7; TRBD1 might be the D (6 bases). V gave up 4 bases and J gave up 3 bases, with 13 bases separating them. The CDR3 loop spans 14 amino acids. Germline V lookup: CDR1 SEHNR, CDR2 FQNEAQ (reference sequence). Here the CDR3 reads CASSSRGVGYEQYF. Here the CDR3 DNA reads TGTGCCAGCAGCTCCAGGGGTGTAGGCTACGAGCAGTACTTC. The full variable domain, its missing parts supplied by reference TRBV7-9 and TRBJ2-7, is DTGVSQNPRHKITKRGQNVTFRCDPISEHNRLYWYRQTLGQGPEFLTYFQNEAQLEKSRLLSDRFSAERPKGSFSTLEIQRTEQGDSAMYLCASSSRGVGYEQYFGPGTRLTVT.

The V call is TRBV19, the J call TRBJ2-2, with a tentative D call TRBD1 (5 bases). This CDR3 region has 16 residues. Trimming removed 4 bases at V and 5 bases at J, with 17 bases between. Germline V gene sequence: CDR1 LNHDA, CDR2 SQIVND (reference sequence). This CDR3 reads CASSRTRDRSTGELFF. For the CDR3, the DNA is TGTGCCAGTAGTAGAACCAGGGATAGAAGTACCGGGGAGCTGTTTTTT.

This clone was counted once. This sequence joins TRBV5-5 and TRBJ2-7; D might be TRBD1 (6 bases). This CDR3 is 15 amino acids long. Per the germline V gene, CDR1 is SGHKS and CDR2 is YYEKEE (reference sequence). V gave up 6 bases and J gave up 3 bases, with 19 bases separating them. The CDR3 protein is CASTLLGDTFYEQYF. In nucleotides, the CDR3 is TGTGCCAGCACCCTCCTTGGGGACACTTTCTACGAGCAGTACTTC.

V is TRBV5-1 and J is TRBJ2-5, with TRBD2 matching over 10 bases. This CDR3 contains 18 residues. Germline V gene lookup returns CDR1 SGHRS and CDR2 YFSETQ. V shed 1 base, J shed 2 bases, and the junction held 11 bases outside the gene matches. In DNA, the CDR3 is TGCGCCAGCAGCTTGTATGGACTAGCGGAGATAAATCAAGAGACCCAGTACTTC. Amino acid sequence: CASSLYGLAEINQETQYF. Drawing the rest from reference TRBV5-1 and TRBJ2-5, the complete variable domain is KAGVTQTPRYLIKTRGQQVTLSCSPISGHRSVSWYQQTPGQGLQFLFEYFSETQRNKGNFPGRFSGRQFSNSRSEMNVSTLELGDSALYLCASSLYGLAEINQETQYFGPGTRLLVL.

The V call is TRBV11-2, the J call TRBJ2-1; D is possibly TRBD1 (6 bases). CDR3 size: 17 residues. With 4 bases removed from V and 0 bases from J, the gap between germline ends came to 16 bases. Germline V lookup: CDR1 SGHAT, CDR2 FQNNGV. This CDR3 is CASSSLRQASSYNEQFF. In nucleotides, the CDR3 is TGTGCCAGCAGCTCCCTTCGACAGGCGAGCTCCTACAATGAGCAGTTCTTC.

The genes are TRBV19 and TRBJ1-1; maybe TRBD1 (6 bases). The V gene's germline CDR1 is LNHDA and CDR2 SQIVND (reference sequence). The CDR3 has 14 residues. Trimming left V 5 bases short and J 1 base short, with 11 bases between. In DNA form, the CDR3 reads TGTGCCAGTAGTTCCCGGGACAAGAACACTGAAGCTTTCTTT. Its protein product is CASSSRDKNTEAFF.

The chain joins TRBV2 to TRBJ2-1; 8 nucleotides agree with TRBD2. V was pared by 4 bases and J by 4 bases, with 6 bases of the junction left unmatched. Germline V gene sequence: CDR1 SNHLY, CDR2 FYNNEI. The CDR3 has 15 amino acids. Here the CDR3 DNA reads TGTGCCAGCAGTGTGAGTAGCGGGGCTTACAATGAGCAGTTCTTC. Translating gives CASSVSSGAYNEQFF.

This sequence joins TRBV11-2 and TRBJ2-2; the D gene is possibly TRBD1 (6 bases). Germline loops: CDR1 SGHAT, CDR2 FQNNGV. Trimming removed 4 bases from V and 6 bases from J, with 12 bases in between. The length of the CDR3 is 14 residues. CDR3 sequence: CASSSIRGPGELFF. CDR3 coding DNA: TGTGCCAGCAGCTCGATCAGGGGACCCGGGGAGCTGTTTTTT.

The genes are TRBV7-7 and TRBJ2-2, with 8 bases fitting TRBD2. The CDR3 is 19 amino acids. Germline trimming cut 0 bases from V and 0 bases from J; bases unmatched to any gene: 9. Germline V gene lookup returns CDR1 SSHAT and CDR2 FNYEAQ (reference sequence). CDR3 sequence reads: CASSLAASGPNTNTGELFF. Here the CDR3 DNA reads TGTGCCAGCAGCTTAGCGGCTAGCGGGCCTAATACGAACACCGGGGAGCTGTTTTTT.

This chain uses TRBV2 with TRBJ2-5, with 7 nucleotides matching TRBD2. J lost 2 bases, V lost 6 bases, and 6 bases had no gene match. Germline V gene lookup returns CDR1 SNHLY and CDR2 FYNNEI. The CDR3 extends over 14 amino acids. The CDR3 spells CASRKVAGQETQYF. For the CDR3, the DNA is TGTGCCAGCAGGAAGGTAGCGGGTCAAGAGACCCAGTACTTC.

V gene TRBV11-1 combines with J gene TRBJ1-1; D gene unclear. V was trimmed by 1 base and J by 13 bases, leaving 19 bases between them. The germline CDR1 and CDR2 sequences are SGHAT and FQDESV (reference sequence). This CDR3 comprises 14 residues. CDR3 residues: CASSLGATSWKSFF. DNA of the CDR3: TGTGCCAGCAGCTTAGGGGCCACTTCTTGGAAAAGTTTCTTT.

The chain has TRBV9 and TRBJ2-7; maybe TRBD2 (5 bases). V lost 4 bases and J lost 6, with 11 bases in between. Germline V gives CDR1 SGDLS, CDR2 YYNGEE. The CDR3 is made up of 12 amino acids. Here the CDR3 reads CASSRGGREQYF. DNA of the CDR3: TGTGCCAGCAGCAGAGGAGGCCGCGAGCAGTACTTC.

This chain links TRBV5-5 with TRBJ2-3, with a tentative D call TRBD1 (6 bases). The ends were cut back, 4 bases at V and 2 bases at J, with 11 bases in the middle. Germline loops: CDR1 SGHKS, CDR2 YYEKEE (reference sequence). CDR3 size: 14 residues. The CDR3, as DNA: TGTGCCAGCAGCCCTGGGACAATCACAGATACGCAGTATTTT. It specifies CASSPGTITDTQYF.

The V gene is TRBV15, the J gene TRBJ2-1; TRBD2 aligns across 9 bases. Germline V gene lookup returns CDR1 LNHNV and CDR2 YYDKDF (reference sequence). The V and J ends lost 6 bases and 7 bases, in that order; junction bases with no gene match: 1. This CDR3 is built from 12 residues. The CDR3 DNA follows: TGTGCCACCAGGAGCGGGAGGAATGAGCAGTTCTTC. The encoded protein is CATRSGRNEQFF.

This sequence joins TRBV2 and TRBJ2-3, with D possibly TRBD2 on 6 matching bases. V lost 7 bases and J lost 4, with 18 bases in between. This CDR3 contains 15 residues. Looked up from germline, CDR1 is SNHLY and CDR2 is FYNNEI. CDR3: CASTRRGGVADTQYF. In nucleotides, the CDR3 is TGTGCCAGCACCCGGCGTGGCGGGGTGGCAGATACGCAGTATTTT. The variable domain in full, with the rest retrieved from reference TRBV2 and TRBJ2-3, is EPEVTQTPSHQVTQMGQEVILRCVPISNHLYFYWYRQILGQKVEFLVSFYNNEISEKSEIFDDQFSVERPDGSNFTLKIRSTKLEDSAMYFCASTRRGGVADTQYFGPGTRLTVL.

Written as DNA, the CDR3 is TGTGCCAGCAGGACAGCCACCTATGGCTACACCTTC. Protein sequence: CASRTATYGYTF. This chain joins TRBV12-3 or TRBV12-4 and TRBJ1-2, with TRBD1 as a possible D gene (5 bases). This CDR3 is built from 12 residues. Trimming removed 6 bases at V and 4 bases at J, with 9 bases between.

The gene calls are TRBV7-3 and TRBJ2-1; D might be TRBD2 (5 bases). The CDR3 consists of 16 residues. Per germline, CDR1 SGHTA and CDR2 FQGTGA. Deletions cut 2 bases from V and 0 bases from J, with 11 bases between. This CDR3 reads CASSLYPGISYNEQFF. DNA of the CDR3: TGTGCCAGCAGCTTATACCCGGGAATCTCCTACAATGAGCAGTTCTTC.

This chain links TRBV19 with TRBJ1-5, with D perhaps matching TRBD1 (6 bases). The V gene lost 6 bases and the J gene lost 8 bases, with 20 bases spanning the gap. Germline-derived CDR1 and CDR2 are LNHDA and SQIVND (reference sequence). This CDR3 comprises 15 residues. The CDR3, as DNA: TGTGCCAGTAGGGGGGACGGACCTTCAGGGGAGCCCCAGCATTTT. It is translated as CASRGDGPSGEPQHF.

This clone was seen only a few times. V usage is TRBV3-1 (or the pseudogene TRBV3-2) and J usage is TRBJ1-6, with D unclear. The CDR3 covers 15 residues. The germline V gene has CDR1 LGHDT and CDR2 YNNKEL (reference sequence). V was clipped by 1 base and J by 6 bases, with 10 bases between them. CDR3 region: CASSQVWAGNSPLHF. CDR3 nucleotide sequence: TGTGCCAGCAGCCAAGTATGGGCGGGTAATTCACCCCTCCACTTT.

The chain is built from TRBV7-2 and TRBJ2-7; 9 bases are shared with TRBD2. The CDR3 length is 14 residues. Trimming cost V 4 bases and J 9 bases; bases outside gene matches: 10. The germline gives CDR1 SGHTA, CDR2 FQGNSA. Here the CDR3 DNA reads TGTGCCAGCAGCTCCCCGTCAGCGGGAGGTACGCAGTACTTC. Residues: CASSSPSAGGTQYF.